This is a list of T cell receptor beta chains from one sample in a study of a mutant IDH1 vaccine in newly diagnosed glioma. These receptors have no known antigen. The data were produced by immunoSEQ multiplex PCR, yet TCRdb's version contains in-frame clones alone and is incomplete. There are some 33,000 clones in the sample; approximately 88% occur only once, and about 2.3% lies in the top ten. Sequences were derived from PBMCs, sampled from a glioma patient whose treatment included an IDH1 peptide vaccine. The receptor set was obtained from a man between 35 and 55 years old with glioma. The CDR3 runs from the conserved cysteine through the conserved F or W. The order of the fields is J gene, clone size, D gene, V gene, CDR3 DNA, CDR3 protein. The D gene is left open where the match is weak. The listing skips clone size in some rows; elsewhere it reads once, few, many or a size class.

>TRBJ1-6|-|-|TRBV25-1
TGTGCCAGCAGTGATCCCGGCTATAATTCACCCCTCCACTTT
CASSDPGYNSPLHF
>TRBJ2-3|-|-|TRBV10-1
TGCGCCAGCAGTGATCGACGGCGAAGCACAGATACGCAGTATTTT
CASSDRRRSTDTQYF
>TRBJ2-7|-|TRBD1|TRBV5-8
TGTGCCAGCAGCTTGGAAGAGGGACAGGGGGTCTCCTACGAGCAGTACTTC
CASSLEEGQGVSYEQYF
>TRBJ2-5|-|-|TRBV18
TGTGCCAGCTCACCACCGGCTAGTAGAGAGACCCAGTACTTC
CASSPPASRETQYF
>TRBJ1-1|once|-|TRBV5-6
TGTGCCAGCAGCTTGGAGTGGCAGGAGGGAAAGAACACTGAAGCTTTCTTT
CASSLEWQEGKNTEAFF
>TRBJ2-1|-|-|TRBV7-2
TGTGCCAGCAGCTTAGTGTGGGGGCAGTTCTTC
CASSLVWGQFF
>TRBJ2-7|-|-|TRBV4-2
TGTGCCAGCAGCCCCCATTCGGGGGTCTTGTACTTC
CASSPHSGVLYF
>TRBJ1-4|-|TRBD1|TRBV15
TGTGCCACCAGCCCTACTCCCAACAGGGGGACTAATGAAAAACTGTTTTTT
CATSPTPNRGTNEKLFF
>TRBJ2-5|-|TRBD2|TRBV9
TGTGCCAGCAGCCCCACTAGCGGGGGGGCAGTAAAGACCCAGTACTTC
CASSPTSGGAVKTQYF
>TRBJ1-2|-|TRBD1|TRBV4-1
TGCGCCAGCAGCCCCTTGGGACAGTACGTTGGCTACACCTTC
CASSPLGQYVGYTF